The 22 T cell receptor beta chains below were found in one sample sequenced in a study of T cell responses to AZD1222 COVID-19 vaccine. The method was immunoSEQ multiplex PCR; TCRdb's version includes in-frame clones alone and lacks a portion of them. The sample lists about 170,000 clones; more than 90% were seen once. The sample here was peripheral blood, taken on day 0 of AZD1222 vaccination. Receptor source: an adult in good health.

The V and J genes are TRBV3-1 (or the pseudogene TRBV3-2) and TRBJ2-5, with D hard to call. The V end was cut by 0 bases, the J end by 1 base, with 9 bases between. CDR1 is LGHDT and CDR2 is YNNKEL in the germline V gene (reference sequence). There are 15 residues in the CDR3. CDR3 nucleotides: TGTGCCAGCAGCCAAGAGGGCCTCACCCAAGAGACCCAGTACTTC. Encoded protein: CASSQEGLTQETQYF.

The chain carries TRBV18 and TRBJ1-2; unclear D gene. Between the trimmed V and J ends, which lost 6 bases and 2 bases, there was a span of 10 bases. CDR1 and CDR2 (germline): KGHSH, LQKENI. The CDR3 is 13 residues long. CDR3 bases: TGTGCCAGCTCCCACGGGTCCAACTATGGCTACACCTTC. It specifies CASSHGSNYGYTF.

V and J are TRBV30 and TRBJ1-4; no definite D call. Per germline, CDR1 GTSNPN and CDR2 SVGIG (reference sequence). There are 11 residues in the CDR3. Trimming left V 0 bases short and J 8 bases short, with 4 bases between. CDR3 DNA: TGTGCCTGGAGTGTAACCGAAAAACTGTTTTTT. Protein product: CAWSVTEKLFF.

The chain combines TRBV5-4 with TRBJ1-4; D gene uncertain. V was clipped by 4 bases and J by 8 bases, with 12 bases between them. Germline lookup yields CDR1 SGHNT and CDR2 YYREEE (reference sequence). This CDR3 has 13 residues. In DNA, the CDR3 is TGTGCCAGCAGCGCCCAACGGGAGGAAAAACTGTTTTTT. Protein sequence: CASSAQREEKLFF.

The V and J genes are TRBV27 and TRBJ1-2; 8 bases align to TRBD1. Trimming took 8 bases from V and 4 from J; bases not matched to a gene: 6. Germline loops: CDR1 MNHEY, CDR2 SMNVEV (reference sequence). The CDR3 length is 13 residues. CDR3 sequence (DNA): TGTGCCAGCGGCGACAGGGGCGGCTATGGCTACACCTTC. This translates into CASGDRGGYGYTF.

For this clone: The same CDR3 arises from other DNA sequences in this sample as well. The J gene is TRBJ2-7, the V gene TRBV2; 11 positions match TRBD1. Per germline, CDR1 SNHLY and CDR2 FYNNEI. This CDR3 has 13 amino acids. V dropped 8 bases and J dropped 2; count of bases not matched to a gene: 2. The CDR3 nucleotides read TGTGCCAGCCGGACAGGGGGCACCTACGAGCAGTACTTC. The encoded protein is CASRTGGTYEQYF.

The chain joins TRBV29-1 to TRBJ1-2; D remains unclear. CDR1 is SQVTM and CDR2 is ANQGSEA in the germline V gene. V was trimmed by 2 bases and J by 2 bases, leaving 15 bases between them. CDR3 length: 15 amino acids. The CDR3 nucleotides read TGCAGCGTTGAACCACCCGTAGGCCGCAACTATGGCTACACCTTC. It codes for CSVEPPVGRNYGYTF.

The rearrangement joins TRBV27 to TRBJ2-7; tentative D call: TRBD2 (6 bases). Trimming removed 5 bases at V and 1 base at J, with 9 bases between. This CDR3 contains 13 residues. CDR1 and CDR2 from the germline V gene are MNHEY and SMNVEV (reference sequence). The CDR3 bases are TGTGCCAGCAGTCAGGGACTTTCCTACGAGCAGTACTTC. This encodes CASSQGLSYEQYF.

The CDR3 DNA reads as TGCGCCAGCAGAACCCAAGCGGGAGTAATTTACGAGCAGTACTTC. Its translation: CASRTQAGVIYEQYF. This chain links TRBV5-1 with TRBJ2-7, with 8 bases aligning to TRBD2. Germline assignment: CDR1 SGHRS and CDR2 YFSETQ. Trimming cost V 5 bases and J 4 bases; bases outside gene matches: 11. The CDR3 sequence is 15 residues long.

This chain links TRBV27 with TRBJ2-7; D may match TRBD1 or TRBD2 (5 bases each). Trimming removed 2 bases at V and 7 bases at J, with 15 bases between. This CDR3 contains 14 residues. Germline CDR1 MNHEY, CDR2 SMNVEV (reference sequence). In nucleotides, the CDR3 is TGTGCCAGCAGTTTACTGGGGGATCTGCAAGAGCAGTACTTC. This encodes CASSLLGDLQEQYF.

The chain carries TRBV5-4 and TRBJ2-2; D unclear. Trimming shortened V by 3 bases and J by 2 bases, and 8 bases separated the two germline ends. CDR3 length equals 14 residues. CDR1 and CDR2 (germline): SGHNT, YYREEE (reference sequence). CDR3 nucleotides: TGTGCCAGCAGCTCCTTTTTTAACACCGGGGAGCTGTTTTTT. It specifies CASSSFFNTGELFF. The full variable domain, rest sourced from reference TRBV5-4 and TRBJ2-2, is ETGVTQSPTHLIKTRGQQVTLRCSSQSGHNTVSWYQQALGQGPQFIFQYYREEENGRGNFPPRFSGLQFPNYSSELNVNALELDDSALYLCASSSFFNTGELFFGEGSRLTVL.

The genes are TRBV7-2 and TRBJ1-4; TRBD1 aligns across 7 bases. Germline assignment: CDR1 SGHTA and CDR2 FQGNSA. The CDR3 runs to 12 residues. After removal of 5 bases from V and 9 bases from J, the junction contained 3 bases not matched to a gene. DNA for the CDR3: TGTGCCAGCAGCCCGGACAGGAAAAAACTGTTTTTT. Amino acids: CASSPDRKKLFF. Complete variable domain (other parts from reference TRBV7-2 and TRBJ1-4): GAGVSQSPSNKVTEKGKDVELRCDPISGHTALYWYRQSLGQGLEFLIYFQGNSAPDKSGLPSDRFSAERTGGSVSTLTIQRTQQEDSAVYLCASSPDRKKLFFGSGTQLSVL.

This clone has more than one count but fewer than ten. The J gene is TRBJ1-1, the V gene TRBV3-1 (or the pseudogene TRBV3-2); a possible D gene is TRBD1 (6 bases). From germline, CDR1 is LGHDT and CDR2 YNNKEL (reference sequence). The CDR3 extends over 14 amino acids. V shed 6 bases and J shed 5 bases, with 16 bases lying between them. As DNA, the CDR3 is TGTGCCAGCAGGAGCAGGGGAGCCGGGACTGAAGCTTTCTTT. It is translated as CASRSRGAGTEAFF.

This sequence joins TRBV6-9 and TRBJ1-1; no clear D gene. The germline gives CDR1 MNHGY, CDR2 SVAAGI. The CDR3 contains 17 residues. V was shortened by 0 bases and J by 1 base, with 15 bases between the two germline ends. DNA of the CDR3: TGTGCCAGCAGTTATTCTGGGCCGCGGGCCAGGAACACTGAAGCTTTCTTT. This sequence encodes CASSYSGPRARNTEAFF.

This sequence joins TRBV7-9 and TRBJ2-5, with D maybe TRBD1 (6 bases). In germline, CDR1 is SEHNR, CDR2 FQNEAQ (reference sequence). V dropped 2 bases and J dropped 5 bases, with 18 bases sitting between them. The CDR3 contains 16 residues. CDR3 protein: CASSLYTGNRGETQYF. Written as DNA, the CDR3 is TGTGCCAGCAGCTTATATACAGGGAATAGGGGTGAGACCCAGTACTTC. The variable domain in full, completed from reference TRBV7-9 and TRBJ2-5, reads DTGVSQNPRHKITKRGQNVTFRCDPISEHNRLYWYRQTLGQGPEFLTYFQNEAQLEKSRLLSDRFSAERPKGSFSTLEIQRTEQGDSAMYLCASSLYTGNRGETQYFGPGTRLLVL.

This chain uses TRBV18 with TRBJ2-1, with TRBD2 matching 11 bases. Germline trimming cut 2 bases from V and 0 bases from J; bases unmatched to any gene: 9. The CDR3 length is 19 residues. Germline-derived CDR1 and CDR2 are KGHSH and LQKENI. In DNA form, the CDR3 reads TGTGCCAGCTCACCATTCGGGACTAGCGGAGGGAGCTCCTACAATGAGCAGTTCTTC. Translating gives CASSPFGTSGGSSYNEQFF.

CDR3 loop: CASSLAGSSYEQYF. In DNA form, the CDR3 reads TGTGCCAGCAGCTTAGCAGGGAGCTCCTACGAGCAGTACTTC. This sequence joins TRBV11-3 and TRBJ2-7; tentatively, D is TRBD1 or TRBD2 (5 bases each). Germline V gene lookup returns CDR1 SGHNT and CDR2 YENEEA. This CDR3 spans 14 amino acids. V was cut by 1 base and J by 0 bases, with 7 bases left in between.

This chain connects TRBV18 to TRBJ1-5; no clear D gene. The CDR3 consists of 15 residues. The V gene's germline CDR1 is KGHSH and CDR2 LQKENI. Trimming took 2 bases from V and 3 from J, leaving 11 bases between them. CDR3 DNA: TGTGCCAGCTCACCAAGCGCGGGAAACAATCAGCCCCAGCATTTT. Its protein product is CASSPSAGNNQPQHF.

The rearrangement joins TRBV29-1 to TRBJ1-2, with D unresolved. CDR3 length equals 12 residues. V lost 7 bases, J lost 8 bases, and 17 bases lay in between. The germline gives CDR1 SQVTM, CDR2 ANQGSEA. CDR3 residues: CSAVRETGGYTF. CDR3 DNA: TGCAGCGCGGTGCGGGAGACGGGAGGCTACACCTTC. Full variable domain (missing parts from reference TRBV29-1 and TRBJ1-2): SAVISQKPSRDICQRGTSLTIQCQVDSQVTMMFWYRQQPGQSLTLIATANQGSEATYESGFVIDKFPISRPNLTFSTLTVSNMSPEDSSIYLCSAVRETGGYTFGSGTRLTVV.

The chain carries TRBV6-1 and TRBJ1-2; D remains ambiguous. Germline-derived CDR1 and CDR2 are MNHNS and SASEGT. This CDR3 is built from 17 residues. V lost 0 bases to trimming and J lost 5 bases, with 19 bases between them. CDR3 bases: TGTGCCAGCAGTGAAGCGCTTAGTAGCAGCGGAAGGTATGGCTACACCTTC. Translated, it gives CASSEALSSSGRYGYTF.

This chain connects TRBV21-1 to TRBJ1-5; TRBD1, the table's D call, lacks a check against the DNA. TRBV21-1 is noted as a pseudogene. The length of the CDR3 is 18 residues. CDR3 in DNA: TGTGCCAGCAGCAAAGATGTAGGGCAGGGGGGAAGCAATCAGCCCCAGCATTTT. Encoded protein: CASSKDVGQGGSNQPQHF.

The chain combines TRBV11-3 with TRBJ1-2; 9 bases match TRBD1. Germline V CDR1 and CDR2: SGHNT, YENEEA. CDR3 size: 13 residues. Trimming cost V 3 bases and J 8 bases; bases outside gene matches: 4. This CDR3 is CASSFTGGRGYTF. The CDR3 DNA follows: TGTGCCAGCAGCTTCACAGGGGGCAGGGGCTACACCTTC.